This TCR beta chain was identified in a study of radiotherapy plus CTLA-4 blockade in lung cancer. Turning to the study itself: Objective responses were observed in around 17% of patients, and disease control was achieved by approximately 32%.

About this clone: What it recognizes is unknown.

Study results and limitations: Early blood T cell clone changes and increased post-radiation serum interferon-beta were reportedly the strongest response predictors.

Trimming removed 9 bases from V and 1 base from J, with 16 bases in between. Germline-derived CDR1 and CDR2 are LNHDA and SQIVND (reference sequence). The CDR3 runs to 15 residues. Chemo-refractory metastatic non-small-cell lung cancer patients underwent focal radiation alongside CTLA-4 blockade with ipilimumab. Data came from immunoSEQ multiplex PCR; TCRdb stores just in-frame clones and leaves some out. The sample contains 62,000 or so clones, around 79% of which appear only once. The chain has TRBV19 and TRBJ1-5, with D perhaps TRBD1 (5 bases). The source was peripheral blood, collected from a patient treated with radiotherapy plus ipilimumab. This clonotype was sampled from a human donor with non-small cell lung cancer who had a complete response to radiotherapy plus ipilimumab. The CDR3 nucleotides are TGTGCCAGCAGACGGCCCGGGACGAGCAATCAGCCCCAGCATTTT. Translated, it gives CASRRPGTSNQPQHF.